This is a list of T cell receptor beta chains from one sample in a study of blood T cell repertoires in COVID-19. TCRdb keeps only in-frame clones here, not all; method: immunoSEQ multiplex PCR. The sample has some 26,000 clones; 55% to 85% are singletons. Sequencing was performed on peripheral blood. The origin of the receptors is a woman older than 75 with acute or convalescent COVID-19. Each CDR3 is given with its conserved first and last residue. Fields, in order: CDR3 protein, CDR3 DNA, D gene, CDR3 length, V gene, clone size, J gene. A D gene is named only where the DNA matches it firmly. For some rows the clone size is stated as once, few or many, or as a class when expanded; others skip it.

CDR3: CAWSRGGGRTDTQYF
DNA: TGTGCCTGGAGTCGGGGGGGCGGGCGCACAGATACGCAGTATTTT
D: TRBD2
length: 15
V: TRBV30
size: .
J: TRBJ2-3

CDR3: CASSRQNTGELFF
DNA: TGTGCCAGCAGCAGGCAGAACACCGGGGAGCTGTTTTTT
D: .
length: 13
V: TRBV6-5
size: few
J: TRBJ2-2

CDR3: CASSARLSTDTQYF
DNA: TGTGCCAGCAGCGCTAGGCTCAGCACAGATACGCAGTATTTT
D: .
length: 14
V: TRBV7-8
size: .
J: TRBJ2-3

CDR3: CASSIDRDRGRRSGYTF
DNA: TGTGCCAGTAGTATAGATCGGGACAGGGGGCGGAGGTCTGGCTACACCTTC
D: TRBD1
length: 17
V: TRBV19
size: .
J: TRBJ1-2

CDR3: CASSFGQGSYTF
DNA: TGTGCCAGCAGTTTCGGACAGGGAAGCTACACCTTC
D: TRBD1
length: 12
V: TRBV12-3/TRBV12-4
size: few
J: TRBJ1-2

CDR3: CSVGAGRYPTDTQYF
DNA: TGCAGCGTTGGGGCGGGAAGGTACCCCACAGATACGCAGTATTTT
D: .
length: 15
V: TRBV29-1
size: once
J: TRBJ2-3

CDR3: CASSPRDRSQETQYF
DNA: TGTGCCAGCAGCCCCCGGGACAGATCACAAGAGACCCAGTACTTC
D: TRBD1
length: 15
V: TRBV6-5
size: .
J: TRBJ2-5

CDR3: CAWSRLAQSSEQYF
DNA: TGTGCCTGGAGTCGACTAGCGCAATCTAGTGAGCAGTACTTC
D: TRBD2
length: 14
V: TRBV30
size: .
J: TRBJ2-7

CDR3: CAWSAIREAEAFF
DNA: TGTGCCTGGAGTGCAATCAGGGAGGCTGAAGCTTTCTTT
D: .
length: 13
V: TRBV30
size: .
J: TRBJ1-1

CDR3: CASSLSGIKNYGYTF
DNA: TGTGCCAGTAGTCTCTCAGGGATAAAGAACTATGGCTACACCTTC
D: .
length: 15
V: TRBV19
size: .
J: TRBJ1-2

CDR3: CATKRDRGGEQYF
DNA: TGTGCCACCAAACGAGACAGGGGGGGCGAGCAGTACTTC
D: TRBD1
length: 13
V: TRBV2
size: once
J: TRBJ2-7

CDR3: CASSADRRTEAFF
DNA: TGTGCCAGTAGTGCGGACAGGAGAACTGAAGCTTTCTTT
D: TRBD1
length: 13
V: TRBV19
size: .
J: TRBJ1-1

CDR3: CASSKGAGGEQYF
DNA: TGTGCCAGCAGCAAGGGGGCGGGAGGCGAGCAGTACTTC
D: .
length: 13
V: TRBV14
size: .
J: TRBJ2-7

CDR3: CASSRKIAYSGNTIYF
DNA: TGTGCCAGCAGTCGAAAGATAGCGTACTCTGGAAACACCATATATTTT
D: .
length: 16
V: TRBV6-6
size: .
J: TRBJ1-3

CDR3: CASSFLLRQGGNEQFF
DNA: TGTGCCAGCAGCTTTCTATTGCGACAGGGTGGGAATGAGCAGTTCTTC
D: TRBD1
length: 16
V: TRBV7-2
size: once
J: TRBJ2-1

CDR3: CASSQGTSIYEQYF
DNA: TGCGCCAGCAGCCAAGGGACTTCTATCTACGAGCAGTACTTC
D: .
length: 14
V: TRBV4-1
size: once
J: TRBJ2-7

CDR3: CASSDSRQVLYGYTF
DNA: TGTGCCAGCAGTGACTCGAGACAGGTACTCTATGGCTACACCTTC
D: .
length: 15
V: TRBV6-4
size: once
J: TRBJ1-2

CDR3: CSGGRPNGYTF
DNA: TGCAGTGGCGGAAGGCCCAATGGCTACACCTTC
D: .
length: 11
V: TRBV20-1
size: .
J: TRBJ1-2

CDR3: CASSIYRDQPQHF
DNA: TGTGCCAGTAGTATCTACAGGGATCAGCCCCAGCATTTT
D: .
length: 13
V: TRBV19
size: once
J: TRBJ1-5

CDR3: CASSRGGLETQYF
DNA: TGTGCCAGCTCTCGAGGGGGCTTGGAGACCCAGTACTTC
D: TRBD1
length: 13
V: TRBV18
size: .
J: TRBJ2-5

CDR3: CASSWGTGITEAFF
DNA: TGTGCCAGCAGCTGGGGGACAGGGATAACTGAAGCTTTCTTT
D: TRBD1
length: 14
V: TRBV5-5
size: .
J: TRBJ1-1

CDR3: CASSFGPGGGKETQYF
DNA: TGTGCCAGCAGTTTTGGGCCAGGCGGGGGAAAAGAGACCCAGTACTTC
D: TRBD2
length: 16
V: TRBV27
size: many
J: TRBJ2-5

CDR3: CASSSPGHLPGNTIYF
DNA: TGTGCCAGCAGTTCACCCGGACACCTCCCGGGAAACACCATATATTTT
D: .
length: 16
V: TRBV28
size: .
J: TRBJ1-3

CDR3: CASSSTGNYGYTF
DNA: TGTGCCAGCAGTTCGACAGGGAACTATGGCTACACCTTC
D: TRBD1
length: 13
V: TRBV27
size: .
J: TRBJ1-2

CDR3: CASSYGRGGYEQYF
DNA: TGTGCCAGCAGTTACGGGAGAGGAGGTTACGAGCAGTACTTC
D: .
length: 14
V: TRBV6-5
size: few
J: TRBJ2-7